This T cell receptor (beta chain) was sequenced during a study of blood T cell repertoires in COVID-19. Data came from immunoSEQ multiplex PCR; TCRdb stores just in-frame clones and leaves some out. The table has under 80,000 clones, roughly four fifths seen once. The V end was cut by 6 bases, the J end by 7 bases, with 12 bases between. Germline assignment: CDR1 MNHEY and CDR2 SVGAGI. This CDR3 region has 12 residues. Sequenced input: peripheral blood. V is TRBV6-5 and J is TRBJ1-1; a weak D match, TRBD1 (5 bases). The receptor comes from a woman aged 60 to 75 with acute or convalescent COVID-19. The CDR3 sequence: CASSSVGGEAFF. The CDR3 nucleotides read TGTGCCAGCAGCTCCGTCGGGGGTGAAGCTTTCTTT.